The entry below describes one T cell receptor (beta chain). Antigen: not known. This record comes from a study of beta chain features in type 1 diabetes. Isolated RNA was reverse transcribed in full, so expressed TCRB transcripts were sequenced. Measured with immunoSEQ multiplex PCR; TCRdb has only the in-frame clones, and not every one. This repertoire shows hundreds of thousands of clones, 10% to 15% found once; its top ten account for roughly 0.015%. Study outcomes and limitations: Significant though moderate, a shortening of TCRB CDR3s appeared in all four CD4+ subsets of Type 1 diabetes patients.

J was trimmed by 5 bases and V by 6 bases; bases with no gene match: 10. Germline lookup yields CDR1 MRHNA and CDR2 SNTAGT. CDR3 length: 15 residues. Sequencing input: naive CD4+ T cells from blood. The rearrangement links TRBV6-4 to TRBJ2-3; 8 nucleotides match TRBD2. The clonotype comes from a man between 18 and 29 years old in good health. In DNA form, the CDR3 reads TGTGCCAGCAGCTTCCGAACGGGGGGGCAAGATACGCAGTATTTT. Translation gives CASSFRTGGQDTQYF.